These T cell receptor beta chains were read from a single sample in a study of T cell changes during pregnancy in multiple sclerosis. The assay was immunoSEQ multiplex PCR, and TCRdb's table has in-frame clones only and misses some. There are about 38,000 clones in the sample; around 94% occur only once, and approximately 8.3% lies in the top ten. Sequencing used CD8+ T cells from peripheral blood mononuclear cells, obtained in the third trimester of pregnancy. These receptor sequences come from a female donor with multiple sclerosis, enrolled in a pregnancy study. CDR3s include the opening cysteine and the closing phenylalanine or tryptophan. Fields, in order: J gene, D gene, clone size, V gene, CDR3 protein, CDR3 DNA. D genes are given only for firm matches. Clone sizes are given selectively: once, few, many, or a class where the clone is expanded.

TRBJ2-1 NA NA TRBV27 CASSFGYGEQFF TGTGCCAGCAGTTTCGGGTATGGGGAGCAGTTCTTC
TRBJ2-2 NA NA TRBV9 CASSRGTAGELFF TGTGCCAGCAGCCGGGGGACCGCCGGGGAGCTGTTTTTT
TRBJ1-1 TRBD1 NA TRBV7-8 CASSFGTGWDTEAFF TGTGCCAGCAGCTTCGGGACAGGGTGGGACACTGAAGCTTTCTTT
TRBJ2-1 NA NA TRBV7-9 CASSLEGSIRAGRRNEQFF TGTGCCAGCAGCTTAGAGGGCAGCATTAGAGCAGGGCGGAGAAATGAGCAGTTCTTC
TRBJ1-2 NA NA TRBV7-9 CASSPSGGRFTDYGYTF TGTGCCAGCAGCCCCTCCGGGGGTCGTTTTACTGACTATGGCTACACCTTC
TRBJ2-1 NA NA TRBV9 CASSGETAYNEQFF TGTGCCAGCAGCGGAGAGACAGCCTACAATGAGCAGTTCTTC
TRBJ2-2 NA NA TRBV5-4 CASSGGGQGELFF TGTGCCAGCAGCGGGGGGGGGCAGGGGGAGCTGTTTTTT
TRBJ1-5 NA NA TRBV5-6 CASSLGSGQPQHF TGTGCCAGCAGCCTGGGATCGGGGCAGCCCCAGCATTTT
TRBJ2-5 NA NA TRBV13 CASSEGEETQYF TGTGCCAGCAGCGAAGGAGAAGAGACCCAGTACTTC
TRBJ1-5 NA NA TRBV6-5 CASSYSGDQPQHF TGTGCCAGCAGTTACTCGGGAGATCAGCCCCAGCATTTT
TRBJ1-6 NA NA TRBV5-1 CASSFRGLFSYNSPLHF TGCGCCAGCAGCTTCCGAGGACTGTTCTCCTATAATTCACCCCTCCACTTT
TRBJ1-6 TRBD1 few TRBV4-1 CASSQVGTGVSPLHF TGCGCCAGCAGCCAGGTCGGGACAGGGGTATCACCCCTCCACTTT
TRBJ1-2 NA NA TRBV13 CASSPDTDHFGYTF TGTGCCAGCAGCCCCGACACGGATCACTTTGGCTACACCTTC
TRBJ2-3 TRBD2 NA TRBV9 CASSNWWRGGTDTQYF TGTGCCAGCAGCAACTGGTGGCGGGGGGGCACAGATACGCAGTATTTT
TRBJ1-1 NA once TRBV13 CASSLAVNTEAFF TGTGCCAGCAGCTTAGCCGTGAACACTGAAGCTTTCTTT
TRBJ2-7 TRBD1 NA TRBV13 CASSVHRGPGRYF TGTGCCAGCAGCGTCCACAGGGGGCCAGGTAGATACTTC
TRBJ2-3 NA NA TRBV15 CATSRAPADTQYF TGTGCCACCAGCAGAGCCCCTGCAGATACGCAGTATTTT
TRBJ2-3 NA NA TRBV5-6 CASSRAGVTDTQYF TGTGCCAGTTCGAGGGCAGGGGTCACAGATACGCAGTATTTT
TRBJ2-2 NA NA TRBV29-1 CSVAQGSGELFF TGCAGCGTCGCCCAGGGGTCCGGGGAGCTGTTTTTT
TRBJ1-1 NA NA TRBV9 CASSVDRVNTEAFF TGTGCCAGCAGCGTAGACAGGGTCAACACTGAAGCTTTCTTT
TRBJ1-1 NA NA TRBV5-1 CASSLAGGAVNTEAFF TGCGCCAGCAGCTTGGCCGGTGGAGCCGTGAACACTGAAGCTTTCTTT
TRBJ2-1 TRBD1 NA TRBV25-1 CASSEWGQGGRHNEQFF TGTGCCAGCAGTGAATGGGGACAGGGTGGGAGGCACAATGAGCAGTTCTTC
TRBJ2-3 NA NA TRBV10-2 CASSDPRRGTQYF TGCGCCAGCAGTGACCCCCGTCGGGGTACGCAGTATTTT
TRBJ2-1 TRBD2 NA TRBV5-6 CASSLGRGYNEQFF TGTGCCAGCAGCTTGGGGCGGGGGTACAATGAGCAGTTCTTC
TRBJ2-7 NA once TRBV27 CASSLDRFGGYEQYF TGTGCCAGCAGTCTCGACAGGTTTGGGGGCTACGAGCAGTACTTC